The 8 T cell receptor beta chains presented below share a single source sample, sequenced in a study of tumor-infiltrating lymphocytes in primary liver carcinoma. Co-extracted RNA and DNA came from roughly 20-30 mg of unsorted bulk tissue. A primer in the constant region served to generate TCR beta cDNA from approximately 460 ng of total RNA. A slightly modified ARM-PCR protocol with three nested multiplex PCR rounds produced these TCR beta libraries. TRBV1-TRBV30 forward and Cbeta reverse primers drove the first two roughly 10-cycle rounds. Using its own MiXCR run on the multiplex PCR reads, TCRdb lists one record per CDR3 protein. The table records about 43,000 distinct CDR3 sequences, over 70% of them present only once. Sequenced material: liver tumor tissue from sampling region 2. Subset in this sample: tumor region T2, inferior pole. The receptors originated from a man in his forties or fifties with primary liver carcinoma and hepatitis B virus infection.

The chain couples TRBV4-3 to TRBJ2-1, with 9 bases that match TRBD1. J gave up 12 bases and V 10 bases, and 22 bases lay outside the gene matches. Germline loops: CDR1 LGHNA, CDR2 YSLEER. The CDR3 contains 16 residues. CDR3 DNA sequence: TGCGCCAAGAGCCGCCTCTCCGGGACAGGGATGCAAGGGCAGTTCTTC. Translation gives CAKSRLSGTGMQGQFF.

The CDR3 region is CSISGQGEVQYF. DNA for the CDR3: TGCAGCATCTCGGGACAGGGAGAAGTGCAGTACTTC. The rearrangement links TRBV29-1 to TRBJ2-7, with 9 positions matching TRBD1. V lost 8 bases and J lost 9; bases outside the gene matches: 11. Germline values: CDR1 SQVTM, CDR2 ANQGSEA. The CDR3 is 12 residues long.

The chain joins TRBV29-1 to TRBJ2-1; 9 bases line up with TRBD2. The CDR3 has 15 residues. CDR1 is SQVTM and CDR2 is ANQGSEA in the germline V gene. V dropped 3 bases and J dropped 9; count of bases not matched to a gene: 12. The DNA of the CDR3 is TGCAGCGTTGACCTTCTAGCGGGGATGACCGCTGAGCAGTTCTTC. This encodes CSVDLLAGMTAEQFF.

To note about this clonotype: The junction does not match germline at one end; this may be a read error. V and J are TRBV12-3 or TRBV12-4 and TRBJ2-1; a weak D match, TRBD2 (5 bases). There are 13 residues in the CDR3. The CDR3: CGSSGLGGDEQFF. CDR3 bases: TGTGGCAGCAGTGGACTGGGTGGTGATGAGCAGTTCTTC.

Comment on this clonotype: The conserved phenylalanine or tryptophan is not found at the CDR3 terminus, so this likely reflects a read error. This rearrangement joins TRBV6-5 to TRBJ2-1, with 9 nucleotides matching TRBD2. CDR1 MNHEY and CDR2 SVGAGI come from the germline V gene. The CDR3 covers 14 residues. CDR3 amino acids: CTSSRLADYNEQFS. CDR3 bases: TGTACCAGTAGTCGACTAGCGGATTACAATGAGCAGTTCTCC.

The chain uses TRBV9 and TRBJ2-2; TRBD2 matches at 16 bases. CDR3 length: 18 residues. CDR1 and CDR2 from the germline V gene are SGDLS and YYNGEE. J gave up 7 bases and V 3 bases, and 9 bases lay outside the gene matches. The CDR3 sequence: CASSAPGLAGGGIGELFF. CDR3 nucleotides: TGTGCCAGCAGCGCCCCGGGACTAGCGGGAGGGGGCATCGGGGAGCTGTTTTTT.

About this clonotype: Relative to the germline gene, one junction end is altered; a read error may explain this. This chain joins TRBV5-1 and TRBJ1-1; D gene uncertain. Germline assignment: CDR1 SGHRS and CDR2 YFSETQ. This CDR3 is built from 13 residues. Written as DNA, the CDR3 is TGCGCCAACAGACCCGACATGAACGCTGAAGCTTTCTTT. Its translation: CANRPDMNAEAFF.

A word on this clonotype: The final CDR3 position lacks the conserved phenylalanine or tryptophan, pointing to a likely read error. The V and J genes are TRBV29-1 and TRBJ2-3, with 9 bases identical to TRBD1. The CDR3 covers 14 residues. After removal of 5 bases from V and 4 bases from J, the junction contained 7 bases not matched to a gene. Germline assignment: CDR1 SQVTM and CDR2 ANQGSEA. For the CDR3, the DNA is TGCAGCGTTTCCGGGACAGGGAAGTCAGATACGCAGTATTCT. Translated: CSVSGTGKSDTQYS.